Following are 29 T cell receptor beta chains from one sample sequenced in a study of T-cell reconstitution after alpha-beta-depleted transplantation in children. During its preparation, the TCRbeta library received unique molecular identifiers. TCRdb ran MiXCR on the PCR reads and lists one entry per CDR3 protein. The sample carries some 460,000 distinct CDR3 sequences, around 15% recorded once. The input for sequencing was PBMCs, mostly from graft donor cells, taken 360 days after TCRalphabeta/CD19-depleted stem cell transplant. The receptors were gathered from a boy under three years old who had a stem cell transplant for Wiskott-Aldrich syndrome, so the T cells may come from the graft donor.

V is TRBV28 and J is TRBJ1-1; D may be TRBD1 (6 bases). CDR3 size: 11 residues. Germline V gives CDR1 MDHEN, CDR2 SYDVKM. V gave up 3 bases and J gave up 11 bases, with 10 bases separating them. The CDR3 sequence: CASSFTGSAFF. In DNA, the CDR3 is TGTGCCAGCAGTTTCACAGGGTCGGCTTTCTTT.

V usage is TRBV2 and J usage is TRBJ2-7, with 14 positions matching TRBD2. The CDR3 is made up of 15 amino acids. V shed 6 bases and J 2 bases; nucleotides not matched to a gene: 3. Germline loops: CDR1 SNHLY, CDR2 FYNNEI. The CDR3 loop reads CASSRLAGGPYEQYF. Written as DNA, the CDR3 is TGTGCCAGCAGCCGACTAGCGGGAGGGCCCTACGAGCAGTACTTC.

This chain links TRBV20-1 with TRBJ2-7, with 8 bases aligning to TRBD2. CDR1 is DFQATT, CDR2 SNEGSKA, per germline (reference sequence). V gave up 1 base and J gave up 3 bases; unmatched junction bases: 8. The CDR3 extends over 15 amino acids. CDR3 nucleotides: TGCAGTGCTAGAGGTCTAGCGGGTGATCTCTACGAGCAGTACTTC. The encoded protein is CSARGLAGDLYEQYF.

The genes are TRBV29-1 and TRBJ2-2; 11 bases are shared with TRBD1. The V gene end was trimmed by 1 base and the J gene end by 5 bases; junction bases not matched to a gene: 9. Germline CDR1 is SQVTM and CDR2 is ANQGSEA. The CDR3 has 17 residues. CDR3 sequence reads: CSVEGAPDRGLTGELFF. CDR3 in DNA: TGCAGCGTTGAAGGGGCCCCGGACAGGGGGCTTACCGGGGAGCTGTTTTTT.

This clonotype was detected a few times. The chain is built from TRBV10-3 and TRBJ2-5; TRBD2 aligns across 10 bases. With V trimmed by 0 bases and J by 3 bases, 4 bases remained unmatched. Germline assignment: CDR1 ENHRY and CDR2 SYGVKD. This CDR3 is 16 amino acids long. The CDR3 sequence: CAISESVTSGEETQYF. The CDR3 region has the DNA TGTGCCATCAGTGAGTCCGTCACTAGCGGGGAAGAGACCCAGTACTTC.

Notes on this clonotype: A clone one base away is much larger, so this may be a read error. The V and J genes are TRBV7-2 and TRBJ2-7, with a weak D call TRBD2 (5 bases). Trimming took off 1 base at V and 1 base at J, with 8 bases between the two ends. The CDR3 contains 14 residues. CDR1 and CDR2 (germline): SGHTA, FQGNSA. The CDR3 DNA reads TGTGCCAGCAGCTTAGAGCGGATTTCCTACGAGCAGTACTTC. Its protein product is CASSLERISYEQYF. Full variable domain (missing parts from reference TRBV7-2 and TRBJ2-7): GAGVSQSPSNKVTEKGKDVELRCDPISGHTALYWYRQSLGQGLEFLIYFQGNSAPDKSGLPSDRFSAERTGGSVSTLTIQRTQQEDSAVYLCASSLERISYEQYFGPGTRLTVT.

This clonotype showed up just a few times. In nucleotides, the CDR3 is TGTGCCACCAGCAGAGACCGGACAGGGGGCGACGAGCAGTACTTC. It is translated as CATSRDRTGGDEQYF. The chain links TRBV15 to TRBJ2-7; 11 bases are shared with TRBD1. V was pared by 0 bases and J by 5 bases, with 3 bases of the junction left unmatched. The length of the CDR3 is 15 residues. Germline CDR1 reads LNHNV; CDR2 reads YYDKDF (reference sequence).

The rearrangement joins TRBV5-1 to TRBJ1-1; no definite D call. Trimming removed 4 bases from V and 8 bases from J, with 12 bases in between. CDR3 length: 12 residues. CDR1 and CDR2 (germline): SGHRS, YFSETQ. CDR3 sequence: CASSLLGGEAFF. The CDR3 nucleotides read TGCGCCAGCAGCCTTCTGGGAGGGGAAGCTTTCTTT.

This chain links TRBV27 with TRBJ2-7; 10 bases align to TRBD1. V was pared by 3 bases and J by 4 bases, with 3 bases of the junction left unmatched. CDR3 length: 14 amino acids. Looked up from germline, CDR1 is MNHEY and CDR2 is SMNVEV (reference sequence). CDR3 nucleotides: TGTGCCAGCAGTTTTGGGACAGGGGTATACGAGCAGTACTTC. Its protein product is CASSFGTGVYEQYF.

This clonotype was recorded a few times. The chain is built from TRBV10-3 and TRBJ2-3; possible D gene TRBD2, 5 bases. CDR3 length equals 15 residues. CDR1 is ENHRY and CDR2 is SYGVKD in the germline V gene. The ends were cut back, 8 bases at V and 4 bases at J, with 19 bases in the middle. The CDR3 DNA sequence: TGTGCCATCCTAAGCGGCAGAGGAGGCGCAGATACGCAGTATTTT. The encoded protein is CAILSGRGGADTQYF.

The CDR3 is CASGVDNQETQYF. For the CDR3, the DNA is TGCGCCAGCGGGGTTGATAACCAAGAGACCCAGTACTTC. The chain carries TRBV4-1 and TRBJ2-5, with D hard to call. This CDR3 is built from 13 residues. Deletions cut 8 bases from V and 0 bases from J, with 10 bases between. CDR1 is MGHRA, CDR2 YSYEKL, per germline.

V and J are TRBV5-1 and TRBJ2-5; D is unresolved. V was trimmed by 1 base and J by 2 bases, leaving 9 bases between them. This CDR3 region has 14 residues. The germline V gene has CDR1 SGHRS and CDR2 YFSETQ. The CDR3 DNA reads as TGCGCCAGCAGCTTGATCAACCAGCAAGAGACCCAGTACTTC. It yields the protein CASSLINQQETQYF.

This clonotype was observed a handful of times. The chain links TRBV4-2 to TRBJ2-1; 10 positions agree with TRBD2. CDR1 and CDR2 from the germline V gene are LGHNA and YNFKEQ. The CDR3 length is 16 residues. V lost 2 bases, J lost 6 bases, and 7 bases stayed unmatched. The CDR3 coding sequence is TGTGCCAGCAGCCAACTGAAGCGGGGGGGATTCAATGAGCAGTTCTTC. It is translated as CASSQLKRGGFNEQFF.

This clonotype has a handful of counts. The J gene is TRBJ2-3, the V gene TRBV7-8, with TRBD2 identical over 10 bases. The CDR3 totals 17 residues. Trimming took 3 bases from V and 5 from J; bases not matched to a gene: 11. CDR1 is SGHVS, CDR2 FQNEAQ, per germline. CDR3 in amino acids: CASSFRGTSDFRDTQYF. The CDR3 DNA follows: TGTGCCAGCAGCTTTAGAGGGACTAGCGACTTCAGAGATACGCAGTATTTT.

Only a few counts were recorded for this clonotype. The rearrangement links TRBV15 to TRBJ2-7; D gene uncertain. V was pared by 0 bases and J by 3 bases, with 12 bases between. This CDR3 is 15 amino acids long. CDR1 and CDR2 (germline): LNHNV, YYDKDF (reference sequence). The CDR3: CATSRDPQRFYEQYF. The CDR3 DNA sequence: TGTGCCACCAGCAGAGACCCCCAGCGCTTCTACGAGCAGTACTTC.

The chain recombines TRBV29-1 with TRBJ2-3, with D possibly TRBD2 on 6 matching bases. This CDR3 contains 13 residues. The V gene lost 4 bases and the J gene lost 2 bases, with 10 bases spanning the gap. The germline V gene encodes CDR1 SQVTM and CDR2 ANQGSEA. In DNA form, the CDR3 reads TGCAGCGTTGGCGGGATCTTCACAGATACGCAGTATTTT. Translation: CSVGGIFTDTQYF.

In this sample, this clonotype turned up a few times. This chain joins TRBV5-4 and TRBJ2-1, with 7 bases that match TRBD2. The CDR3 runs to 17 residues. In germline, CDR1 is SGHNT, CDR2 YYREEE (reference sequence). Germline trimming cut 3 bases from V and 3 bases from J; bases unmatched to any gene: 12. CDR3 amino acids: CASSSNRGTINYNEQFF. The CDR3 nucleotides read TGTGCCAGCAGCTCTAACCGCGGGACTATTAACTACAATGAGCAGTTCTTC.

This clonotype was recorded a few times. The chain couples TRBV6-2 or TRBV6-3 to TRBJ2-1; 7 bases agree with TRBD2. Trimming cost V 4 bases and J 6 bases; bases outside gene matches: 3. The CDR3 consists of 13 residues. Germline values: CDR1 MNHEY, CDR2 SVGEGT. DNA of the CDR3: TGTGCCAGCAGTTTCCCTAGCGGCAATGAGCAGTTCTTC. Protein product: CASSFPSGNEQFF.

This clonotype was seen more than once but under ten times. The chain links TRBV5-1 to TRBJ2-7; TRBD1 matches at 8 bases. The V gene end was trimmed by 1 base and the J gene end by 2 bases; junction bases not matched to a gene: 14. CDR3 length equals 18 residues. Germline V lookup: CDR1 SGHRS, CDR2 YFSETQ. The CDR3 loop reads CASSLLLQGGQATYEQYF. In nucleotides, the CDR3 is TGCGCCAGCAGCTTGTTATTACAGGGGGGACAAGCGACCTACGAGCAGTACTTC.

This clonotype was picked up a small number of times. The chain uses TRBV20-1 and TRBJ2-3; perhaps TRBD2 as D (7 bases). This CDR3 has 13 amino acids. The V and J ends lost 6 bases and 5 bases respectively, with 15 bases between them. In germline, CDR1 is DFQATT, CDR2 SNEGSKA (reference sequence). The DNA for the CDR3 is TGCAGTGCCAGACGGGGGGCGGGAGATACGCAGTATTTT. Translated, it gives CSARRGAGDTQYF.

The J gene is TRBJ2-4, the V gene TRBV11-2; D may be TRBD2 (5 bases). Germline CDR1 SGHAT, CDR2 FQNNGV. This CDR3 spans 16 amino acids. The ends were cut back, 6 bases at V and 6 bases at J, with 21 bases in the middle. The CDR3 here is CASRSPRGDLGNIQYF. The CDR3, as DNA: TGTGCCAGCAGGTCTCCCCGGGGTGATCTAGGAAACATTCAGTACTTC.

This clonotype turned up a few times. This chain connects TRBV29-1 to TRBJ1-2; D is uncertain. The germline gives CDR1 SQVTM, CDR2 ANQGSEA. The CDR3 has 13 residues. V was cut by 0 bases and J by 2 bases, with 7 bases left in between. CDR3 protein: CSVEDIRNYGYTF. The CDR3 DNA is TGCAGCGTTGAAGATATACGGAACTATGGCTACACCTTC.

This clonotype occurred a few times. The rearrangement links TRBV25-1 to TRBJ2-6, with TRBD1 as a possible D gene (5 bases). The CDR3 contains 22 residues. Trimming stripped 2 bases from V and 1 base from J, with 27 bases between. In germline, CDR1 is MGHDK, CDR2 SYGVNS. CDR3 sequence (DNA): TGTGCCAGCAGTGAAAGTGGCTACAGGAAAGAGAAGGCCTGGTCTGGGGCCAACGTCCTGACTTTC. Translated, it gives CASSESGYRKEKAWSGANVLTF.

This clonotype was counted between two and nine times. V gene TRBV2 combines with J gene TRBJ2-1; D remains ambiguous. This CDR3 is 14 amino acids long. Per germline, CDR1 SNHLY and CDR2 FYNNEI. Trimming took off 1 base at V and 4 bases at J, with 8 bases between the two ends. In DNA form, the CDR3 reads TGTGCCAGCAGTGAAGAGATTCGGTACAATGAGCAGTTCTTC. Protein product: CASSEEIRYNEQFF.

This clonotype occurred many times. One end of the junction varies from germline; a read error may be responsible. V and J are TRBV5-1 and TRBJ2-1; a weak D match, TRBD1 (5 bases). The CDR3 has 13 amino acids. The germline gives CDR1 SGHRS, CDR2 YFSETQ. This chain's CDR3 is CASSFPGYNEQFF. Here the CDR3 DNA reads TGTGCCAGCAGTTTTCCAGGGTACAATGAGCAGTTCTTC. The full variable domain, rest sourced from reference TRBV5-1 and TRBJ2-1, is KAGVTQTPRYLIKTRGQQVTLSCSPISGHRSVSWYQQTPGQGLQFLFEYFSETQRNKGNFPGRFSGRQFSNSRSEMNVSTLELGDSALYLCASSFPGYNEQFFGPGTRLTVL.

CDR3 nucleotides: TGCAGTGCTAGAGATTCAGGTTGGCGTGAGACCCAGTACTTC. Its translation is CSARDSGWRETQYF. The V call is TRBV20-1, the J call TRBJ2-5; D is unclear. Germline CDR1 and CDR2: DFQATT and SNEGSKA (reference sequence). Trimming pared 0 bases from V and 5 bases from J, leaving 13 bases between. The CDR3 runs 14 residues.

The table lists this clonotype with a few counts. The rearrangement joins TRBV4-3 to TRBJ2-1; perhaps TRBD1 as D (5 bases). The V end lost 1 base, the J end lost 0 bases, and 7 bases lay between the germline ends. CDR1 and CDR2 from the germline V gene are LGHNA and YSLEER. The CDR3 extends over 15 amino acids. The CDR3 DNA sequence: TGCGCCAGCAGCCAAGCAGGGCCCTCCTACAATGAGCAGTTCTTC. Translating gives CASSQAGPSYNEQFF.

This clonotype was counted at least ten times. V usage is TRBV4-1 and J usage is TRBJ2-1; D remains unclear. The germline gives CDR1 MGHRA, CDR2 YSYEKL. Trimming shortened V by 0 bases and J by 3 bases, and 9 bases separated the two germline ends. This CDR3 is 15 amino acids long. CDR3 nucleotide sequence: TGCGCCAGCAGCCAAGATATGGATTACTACAATGAGCAGTTCTTC. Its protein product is CASSQDMDYYNEQFF.

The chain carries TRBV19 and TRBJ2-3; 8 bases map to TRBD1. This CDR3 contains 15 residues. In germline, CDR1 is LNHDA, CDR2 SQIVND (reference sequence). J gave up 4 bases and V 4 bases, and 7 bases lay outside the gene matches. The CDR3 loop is CASSTSSGGSDTQYF. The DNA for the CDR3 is TGTGCCAGTAGTACCTCCTCAGGGGGCTCAGATACGCAGTATTTT.